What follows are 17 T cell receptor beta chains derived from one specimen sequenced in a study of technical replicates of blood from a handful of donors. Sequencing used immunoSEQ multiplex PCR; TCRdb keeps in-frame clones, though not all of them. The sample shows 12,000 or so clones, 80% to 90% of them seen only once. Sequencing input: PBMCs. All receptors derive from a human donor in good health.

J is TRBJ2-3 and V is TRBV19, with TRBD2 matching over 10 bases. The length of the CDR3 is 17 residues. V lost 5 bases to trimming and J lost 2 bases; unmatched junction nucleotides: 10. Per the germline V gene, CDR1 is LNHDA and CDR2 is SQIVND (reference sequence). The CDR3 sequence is CASSRPLLAGTTDTQYF. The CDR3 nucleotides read TGTGCCAGTAGTCGCCCCCTACTAGCGGGGACCACAGATACGCAGTATTTT.

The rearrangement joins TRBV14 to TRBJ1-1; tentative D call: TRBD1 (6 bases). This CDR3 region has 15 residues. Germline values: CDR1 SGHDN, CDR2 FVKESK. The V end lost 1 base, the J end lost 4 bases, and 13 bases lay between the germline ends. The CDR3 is CASSQVAGAGTEAFF. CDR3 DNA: TGTGCCAGCAGCCAAGTTGCAGGGGCGGGCACTGAAGCTTTCTTT.

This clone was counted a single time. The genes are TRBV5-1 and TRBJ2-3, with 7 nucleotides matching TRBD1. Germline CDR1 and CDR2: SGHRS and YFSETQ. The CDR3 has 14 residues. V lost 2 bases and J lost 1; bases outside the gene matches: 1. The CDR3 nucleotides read TGCGCCAGCAGCTTAGACAGGGGCACAGATACGCAGTATTTT. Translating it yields CASSLDRGTDTQYF.

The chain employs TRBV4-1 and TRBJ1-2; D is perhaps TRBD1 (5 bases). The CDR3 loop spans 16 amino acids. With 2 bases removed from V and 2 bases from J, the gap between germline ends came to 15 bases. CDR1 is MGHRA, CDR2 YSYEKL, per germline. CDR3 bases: TGCGCCAGCAGCCAACCCCTGCGACAGACCAACTATGGCTACACCTTC. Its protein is CASSQPLRQTNYGYTF.

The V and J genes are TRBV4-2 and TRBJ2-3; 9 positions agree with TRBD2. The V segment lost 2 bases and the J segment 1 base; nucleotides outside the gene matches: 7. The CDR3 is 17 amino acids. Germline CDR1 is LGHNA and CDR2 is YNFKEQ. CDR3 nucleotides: TGTGCCAGCAGCCAAACTGGGGCGGGAGGGGGCACAGATACGCAGTATTTT. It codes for CASSQTGAGGGTDTQYF.

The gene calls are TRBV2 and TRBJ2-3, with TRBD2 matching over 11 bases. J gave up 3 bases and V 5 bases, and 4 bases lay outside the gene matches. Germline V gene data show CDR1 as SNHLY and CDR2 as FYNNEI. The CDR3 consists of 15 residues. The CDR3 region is CASSPTSGRTDTQYF. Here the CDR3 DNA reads TGTGCCAGCAGTCCTACTAGCGGGAGAACAGATACGCAGTATTTT. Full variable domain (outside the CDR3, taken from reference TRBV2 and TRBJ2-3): EPEVTQTPSHQVTQMGQEVILRCVPISNHLYFYWYRQILGQKVEFLVSFYNNEISEKSEIFDDQFSVERPDGSNFTLKIRSTKLEDSAMYFCASSPTSGRTDTQYFGPGTRLTVL.

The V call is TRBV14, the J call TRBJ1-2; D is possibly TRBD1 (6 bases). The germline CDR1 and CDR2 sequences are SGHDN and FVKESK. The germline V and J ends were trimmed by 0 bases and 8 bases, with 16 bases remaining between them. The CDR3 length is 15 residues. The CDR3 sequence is CASSQDIGQGTGYTF. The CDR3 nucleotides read TGTGCCAGCAGCCAAGACATAGGGCAGGGGACGGGCTACACCTTC.

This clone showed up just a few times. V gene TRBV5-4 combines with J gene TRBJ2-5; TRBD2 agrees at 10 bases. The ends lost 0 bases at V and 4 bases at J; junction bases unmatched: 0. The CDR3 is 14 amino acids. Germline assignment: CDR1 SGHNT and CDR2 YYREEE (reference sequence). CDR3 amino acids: CASSLGLAGETQYF. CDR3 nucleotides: TGTGCCAGCAGCTTGGGACTAGCGGGAGAGACCCAGTACTTC.

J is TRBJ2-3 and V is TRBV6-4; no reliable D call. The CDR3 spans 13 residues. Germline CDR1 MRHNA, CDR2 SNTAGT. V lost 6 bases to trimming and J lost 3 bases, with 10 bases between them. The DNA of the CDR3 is TGTGCCAGCAGCCCCTCGGGTACAGATACGCAGTATTTT. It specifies CASSPSGTDTQYF.

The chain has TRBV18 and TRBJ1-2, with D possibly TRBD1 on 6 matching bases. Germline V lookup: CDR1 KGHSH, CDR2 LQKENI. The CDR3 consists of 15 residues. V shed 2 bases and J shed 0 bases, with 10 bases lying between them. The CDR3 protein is CASSPGQLTNYGYTF. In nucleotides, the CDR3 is TGTGCCAGCTCACCAGGACAGCTTACTAACTATGGCTACACCTTC.

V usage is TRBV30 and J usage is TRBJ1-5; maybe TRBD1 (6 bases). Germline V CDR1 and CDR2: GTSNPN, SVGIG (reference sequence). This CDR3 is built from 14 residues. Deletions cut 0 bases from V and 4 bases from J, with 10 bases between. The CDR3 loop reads CAWSVQGGNQPQHF. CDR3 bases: TGTGCCTGGAGTGTACAAGGGGGAAATCAGCCCCAGCATTTT.

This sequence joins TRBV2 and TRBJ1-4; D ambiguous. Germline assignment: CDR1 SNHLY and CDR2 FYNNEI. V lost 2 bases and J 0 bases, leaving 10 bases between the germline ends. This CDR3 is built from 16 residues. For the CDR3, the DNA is TGTGCCAGCAGTGAACTAGCGGGATCAACTAATGAAAAACTGTTTTTT. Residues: CASSELAGSTNEKLFF.

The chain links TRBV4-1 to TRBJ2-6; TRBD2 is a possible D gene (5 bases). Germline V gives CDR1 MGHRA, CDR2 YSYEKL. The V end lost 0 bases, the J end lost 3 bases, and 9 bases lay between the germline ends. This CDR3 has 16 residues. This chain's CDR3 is CASSQDTGNGANVLTF. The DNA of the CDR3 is TGCGCCAGCAGCCAAGATACGGGGAATGGGGCCAACGTCCTGACTTTC.

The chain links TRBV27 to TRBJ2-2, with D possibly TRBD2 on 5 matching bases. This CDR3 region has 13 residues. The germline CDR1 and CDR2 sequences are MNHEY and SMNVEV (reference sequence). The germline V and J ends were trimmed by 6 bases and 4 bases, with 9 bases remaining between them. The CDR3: CASSRRGTGELFF. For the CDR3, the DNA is TGTGCCAGCAGCCGTCGGGGCACCGGGGAGCTGTTTTTT.

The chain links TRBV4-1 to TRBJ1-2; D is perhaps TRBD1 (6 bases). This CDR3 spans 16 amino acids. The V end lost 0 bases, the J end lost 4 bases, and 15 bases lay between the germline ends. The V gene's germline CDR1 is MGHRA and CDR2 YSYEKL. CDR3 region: CASSQDIQGSSYGYTF. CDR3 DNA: TGCGCCAGCAGCCAAGATATTCAGGGGAGTAGCTATGGCTACACCTTC.

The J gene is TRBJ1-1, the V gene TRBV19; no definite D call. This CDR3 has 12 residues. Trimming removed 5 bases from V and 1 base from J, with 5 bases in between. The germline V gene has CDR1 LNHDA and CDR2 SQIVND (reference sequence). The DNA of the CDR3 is TGTGCCAGTAGTTACAGGAACACTGAAGCTTTCTTT. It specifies CASSYRNTEAFF.

The CDR3 sequence is CASSKWLMTGSSYNEQFF. DNA of the CDR3: TGTGCCAGCAGCAAATGGTTGATGACAGGGAGCTCCTACAATGAGCAGTTCTTC. The chain recombines TRBV21-1 with TRBJ2-1; TRBD1, the table's D call, was not compared with the DNA. TRBV21-1 is reported as a pseudogene. The CDR3 length is 18 residues.